These 26 T cell receptor beta chains were sequenced from one sample in a study of T cell responses to AZD1222 COVID-19 vaccine. The table came from immunoSEQ multiplex PCR; TCRdb's copy has only in-frame clones and leaves some out. This table holds around 150,000 clones, roughly 91% found once. The source was peripheral blood, collected 28 days after the second AZD1222 dose. Receptors were obtained from an adult who received the AZD1222 COVID-19 vaccine.

This clone was found once. The rearrangement uses TRBV18 and TRBJ1-5, with TRBD1 as a possible D gene (6 bases). This CDR3 contains 16 residues. V shed 3 bases and J shed 2 bases, with 14 bases lying between them. Germline V gene data show CDR1 as KGHSH and CDR2 as LQKENI. In DNA, the CDR3 is TGTGCCAGCTCACCCGACGCCCCAGGGGGCAATCAGCCCCAGCATTTT. Its protein is CASSPDAPGGNQPQHF.

The chain uses TRBV9 and TRBJ1-1; TRBD1 matches 7 bases. Germline V gene sequence: CDR1 SGDLS, CDR2 YYNGEE. J gave up 8 bases and V 2 bases, and 12 bases lay outside the gene matches. CDR3 size: 15 residues. CDR3 sequence (DNA): TGTGCCAGCAGCGTCTTACAGGGGCCTGAGGGGGAAGCTTTCTTT. Translating it yields CASSVLQGPEGEAFF.

The J gene is TRBJ1-2, the V gene TRBV9; 9 bases align to TRBD1. This CDR3 has 14 residues. Germline V gives CDR1 SGDLS, CDR2 YYNGEE. The ends lost 4 bases at V and 4 bases at J; junction bases unmatched: 5. The CDR3 reads CASSTGTGLYGYTF. Here the CDR3 DNA reads TGTGCCAGCAGCACCGGGACAGGGCTCTATGGCTACACCTTC. The full variable domain, completed using reference TRBV9 and TRBJ1-2, is DSGVTQTPKHLITATGQRVTLRCSPRSGDLSVYWYQQSLDQGLQFLIQYYNGEERAKGNILERFSAQQFPDLHSELNLSSLELGDSALYFCASSTGTGLYGYTFGSGTRLTVV.

The chain has TRBV7-6 and TRBJ2-3; 16 bases line up with TRBD2. Germline CDR1 reads SGHVS; CDR2 reads FNYEAQ. J was trimmed by 7 bases and V by 5 bases; bases with no gene match: 12. This CDR3 region has 18 residues. CDR3 DNA: TGTGCCAGCAGCCGCATCCCGGGACTAGCGGGGGGGCGAAATACGCAGTATTTT. It translates to CASSRIPGLAGGRNTQYF.

This clone was detected once. J is TRBJ1-2 and V is TRBV6-5, with D possibly matching TRBD1 (6 bases). Germline CDR1 MNHEY, CDR2 SVGAGI. The CDR3 totals 15 residues. V was pared by 5 bases and J by 4 bases, with 17 bases between. In DNA form, the CDR3 reads TGTGCCAGCAGTCCCCAAGCGGGGGCCGGCTATGGCTACACCTTC. Translating gives CASSPQAGAGYGYTF.

V is TRBV5-4 and J is TRBJ1-1, with D hard to call. The ends were cut back, 5 bases at V and 1 base at J, with 15 bases in the middle. The CDR3 covers 15 residues. Germline loops: CDR1 SGHNT, CDR2 YYREEE (reference sequence). CDR3 loop: CASRPTSTENTEAFF. The CDR3, as DNA: TGTGCCAGCAGACCTACTTCAACGGAGAACACTGAAGCTTTCTTT.

This clone was seen more than once but under ten times. Here the CDR3 reads CASSPLGPGKRNTGELFF. Here the CDR3 DNA reads TGTGCCAGCAGCCCTCTCGGGCCAGGGAAAAGAAACACCGGGGAGCTGTTTTTT. The V call is TRBV3-1 (or the pseudogene TRBV3-2), the J call TRBJ2-2, with a possible D match to TRBD1 (5 bases). Per germline, CDR1 LGHDT and CDR2 YNNKEL (reference sequence). The CDR3 is made up of 18 amino acids. Trimming removed 4 bases from V and 2 bases from J, with 20 bases in between.

The rearrangement uses TRBV27 and TRBJ1-1; D is possibly TRBD1 (6 bases). This CDR3 comprises 14 residues. Germline CDR1 reads MNHEY; CDR2 reads SMNVEV (reference sequence). Trimming stripped 6 bases from V and 3 bases from J, with 14 bases between. Written as DNA, the CDR3 is TGTGCCAGCAGACCTGGGACACCATACACTGAAGCTTTCTTT. Protein product: CASRPGTPYTEAFF.

CDR3 sequence reads: CASTQRTSGKSSYEQYF. For the CDR3, the DNA is TGCGCCAGCACCCAAAGGACTAGCGGGAAGAGCTCCTACGAGCAGTACTTC. This chain uses TRBV10-2 with TRBJ2-7, with 12 bases fitting TRBD2. V shed 7 bases, J shed 0 bases, and the junction held 10 bases outside the gene matches. The germline V gene has CDR1 WSHSY and CDR2 SAAADI. This CDR3 spans 17 amino acids.

For the CDR3, the DNA is TGTGCCAGCAGCCAGGGGGCAGGGGGCTATGGCTACACCTTC. The encoded protein is CASSQGAGGYGYTF. The chain joins TRBV28 to TRBJ1-2; 8 nucleotides line up with TRBD1. The germline V gene encodes CDR1 MDHEN and CDR2 SYDVKM. The V segment lost 6 bases and the J segment 4 bases; nucleotides outside the gene matches: 7. The CDR3 contains 14 residues.

CDR3 amino acids: CASSSEERAFF. Here the CDR3 DNA reads TGTGCCAGCAGTTCCGAGGAGAGAGCTTTCTTT. The chain employs TRBV2 and TRBJ1-1; D is ambiguous. The V gene lost 5 bases and the J gene lost 10 bases, with 11 bases spanning the gap. The CDR3 has 11 residues. Germline V CDR1 and CDR2: SNHLY, FYNNEI.

The chain uses TRBV7-9 and TRBJ2-2; TRBD1 is a possible D gene (5 bases). The CDR3 extends over 15 amino acids. V was pared by 0 bases and J by 6 bases, with 11 bases between. The germline V gene encodes CDR1 SEHNR and CDR2 FQNEAQ (reference sequence). This CDR3 is CASSLASRASGELFF. CDR3 coding DNA: TGTGCCAGCAGCTTAGCGTCCAGGGCGTCCGGGGAGCTGTTTTTT.

The chain uses TRBV5-4 and TRBJ1-3, with D possibly TRBD1 on 6 matching bases. Trimming cost V 4 bases and J 0 bases, with 11 bases left between them. The length of the CDR3 is 15 residues. Germline-derived CDR1 and CDR2 are SGHNT and YYREEE (reference sequence). The CDR3 DNA sequence: TGTGCCAGCAGCGGTGGACAGCACTCTGGAAACACCATATATTTT. Amino acids: CASSGGQHSGNTIYF.

This rearrangement joins TRBV7-3 to TRBJ2-3, with D tentatively TRBD1 (6 bases). Germline V lookup: CDR1 SGHTA, CDR2 FQGTGA. The CDR3 contains 15 residues. V lost 5 bases and J lost 3, with 15 bases in between. CDR3 loop: CASSPGAGSTDTQYF. CDR3 DNA: TGTGCCAGCAGCCCAGGGGCAGGGTCGACAGATACGCAGTATTTT.

V gene TRBV15 combines with J gene TRBJ1-2; the D is unclear. The CDR3 consists of 13 residues. CDR1 is LNHNV, CDR2 YYDKDF, per germline (reference sequence). The germline V and J ends were trimmed by 1 base and 3 bases, with 6 bases remaining between them. The CDR3 bases are TGTGCCACCAGCAGAGGTGTTGACTATGGCTACACCTTC. This encodes CATSRGVDYGYTF. The full variable domain, completed using reference TRBV15 and TRBJ1-2, is DAMVIQNPRYQVTQFGKPVTLSCSQTLNHNVMYWYQQKSSQAPKLLFHYYDKDFNNEADTPDNFQSRRPNTSFCFLDIRSPGLGDTAMYLCATSRGVDYGYTFGSGTRLTVV.

The chain links TRBV24-1 to TRBJ1-3, with D uncertain. This CDR3 is built from 16 residues. Germline assignment: CDR1 KGHDR and CDR2 SFDVKD. V lost 8 bases and J 0 bases, leaving 16 bases between the germline ends. The CDR3: CATTPFQVSSGNTIYF. As DNA, the CDR3 is TGTGCCACCACCCCTTTCCAGGTGAGCTCTGGAAACACCATATATTTT.

In its sample, this clone was seen once. The chain combines TRBV29-1 with TRBJ1-6; possible D gene TRBD1, 5 bases. Looked up from germline, CDR1 is SQVTM and CDR2 is ANQGSEA. V lost 4 bases, J lost 5 bases, and 12 bases lay in between. The CDR3 contains 14 residues. The CDR3 reads CSVAQGGDNSPLHF. CDR3 DNA: TGCAGCGTTGCTCAGGGAGGTGATAATTCACCCCTCCACTTT.

The gene calls are TRBV9 and TRBJ2-1, with D tentatively TRBD1 or TRBD2 (5 bases each). Germline CDR1 and CDR2: SGDLS and YYNGEE. The CDR3 is 15 residues long. V lost 0 bases to trimming and J lost 10 bases, with 17 bases between them. CDR3 nucleotides: TGTGCCAGCAGCGTAGAGCAGGGTCGGGGTCGAGAGCAGTTCTTC. Its translation is CASSVEQGRGREQFF.

This chain uses TRBV12-3 or TRBV12-4 with TRBJ2-1, with TRBD2 matching over 8 bases. The CDR3 is 13 amino acids. V was pared by 4 bases and J by 8 bases, with 4 bases of the junction left unmatched. The CDR3 DNA sequence: TGTGCCAGCAGTTCCGGGGGGGGTCATGAGCAGTTCTTC. This encodes CASSSGGGHEQFF.

The chain combines TRBV29-1 with TRBJ2-5; D not resolved. V dropped 4 bases and J dropped 5 bases, with 5 bases sitting between them. The CDR3 is made up of 10 amino acids. Germline lookup yields CDR1 SQVTM and CDR2 ANQGSEA. CDR3 region: CSVGGETQYF. The DNA of the CDR3 is TGCAGCGTTGGTGGGGAGACCCAGTACTTC.

This clone has only one observation. The rearrangement links TRBV5-1 to TRBJ1-3; 9 nucleotides align to TRBD1. There are 16 residues in the CDR3. Germline V gives CDR1 SGHRS, CDR2 YFSETQ. The trim removed 4 bases at V and 4 bases at J, leaving 9 bases unmatched. Written as DNA, the CDR3 is TGCGCCAGCAGCGTGCTCGGGACAGGGCAAGGAAACACCATATATTTT. It translates to CASSVLGTGQGNTIYF.

The chain links TRBV7-9 to TRBJ1-2, with 8 bases matching TRBD1. The CDR3 is 15 amino acids. The germline V gene has CDR1 SEHNR and CDR2 FQNEAQ (reference sequence). V gave up 4 bases and J gave up 8 bases; unmatched junction bases: 12. CDR3 loop: CASSSMDRVGRGYTF. CDR3 in DNA: TGTGCCAGCAGCTCAATGGACAGGGTTGGGAGAGGCTACACCTTC. Together with reference TRBV7-9 and TRBJ1-2, the CDR3 gives the full variable domain: DTGVSQNPRHKITKRGQNVTFRCDPISEHNRLYWYRQTLGQGPEFLTYFQNEAQLEKSRLLSDRFSAERPKGSFSTLEIQRTEQGDSAMYLCASSSMDRVGRGYTFGSGTRLTVV.

Only a few counts were recorded for this clone. At the DNA level, this CDR3 is encoded by other sequences in the same sample as well. In DNA, the CDR3 is TGTGCCAGCAGCTTAGGGACTATTGCAACTAATGAAAAACTGTTTTTT. It translates to CASSLGTIATNEKLFF. V and J are TRBV7-9 and TRBJ1-4, with no clear D. Trimming pared 1 base from V and 0 bases from J, leaving 9 bases between. Germline V gene lookup returns CDR1 SEHNR and CDR2 FQNEAQ (reference sequence). The CDR3 sequence is 16 residues long.

The sample holds one count of this clone. The chain links TRBV12-5 to TRBJ2-7; 7 nucleotides align to TRBD2. The CDR3 covers 12 residues. Germline trimming cut 6 bases from V and 7 bases from J; bases unmatched to any gene: 6. Germline CDR1 and CDR2: LGHNT and FRNRAP. In nucleotides, the CDR3 is TGTGCTAGTGGGCCAACTAGCGTGGAGCAGTACTTC. Its protein product is CASGPTSVEQYF.

The chain combines TRBV2 with TRBJ1-1, with D tentatively TRBD1 (5 bases). Germline CDR1 SNHLY, CDR2 FYNNEI. This CDR3 is 11 amino acids long. V gave up 6 bases and J gave up 7 bases, with 9 bases separating them. CDR3 sequence reads: CASRGRDEAFF. The CDR3 DNA is TGTGCCAGCAGGGGCAGGGATGAAGCTTTCTTT.

The chain combines TRBV14 with TRBJ2-2, with 12 nucleotides matching TRBD1. Losses at the gene ends were 4 bases for V and 7 bases for J; bases not matched to a gene: 4. The CDR3 length is 15 residues. From germline, CDR1 is SGHDN and CDR2 FVKESK. The CDR3 reads CASSRRDRGRGELFF. The CDR3 DNA is TGTGCCAGCAGCCGCCGGGACAGGGGGCGCGGGGAGCTGTTTTTT.